What follows are 18 T cell receptor beta chains derived from one specimen sequenced in a study of blood T cell repertoires in COVID-19. The data were produced by immunoSEQ multiplex PCR, yet TCRdb's version contains in-frame clones alone and is incomplete. The profile shows 30,000 to 40,000 clones, around 88% of them singletons. Sequencing was done on a sample of peripheral blood. The receptors stem from a human donor in a cohort sampled during active COVID-19.

This chain uses TRBV5-4 with TRBJ2-6; D is unclear. CDR3 length: 16 residues. Germline CDR1 is SGHNT and CDR2 is YYREEE (reference sequence). Trimming removed 4 bases at V and 0 bases at J, with 11 bases between. The CDR3 DNA follows: TGTGCCAGCAGCCAAACAGTGATCTCTGGGGCCAACGTCCTGACTTTC. Its protein is CASSQTVISGANVLTF.

The chain employs TRBV5-1 and TRBJ2-1, with 7 bases matching TRBD1. CDR1 and CDR2 (germline): SGHRS, YFSETQ. V trimming: 6 bases; J trimming: 3 bases; junction bases outside the gene matches: 6. This CDR3 comprises 14 residues. The CDR3 spells CASNTGQSYNEQFF. The DNA for the CDR3 is TGCGCCAGCAACACGGGACAGAGCTACAATGAGCAGTTCTTC. The variable domain in full, with the rest retrieved from reference TRBV5-1 and TRBJ2-1, is KAGVTQTPRYLIKTRGQQVTLSCSPISGHRSVSWYQQTPGQGLQFLFEYFSETQRNKGNFPGRFSGRQFSNSRSEMNVSTLELGDSALYLCASNTGQSYNEQFFGPGTRLTVL.

Note on this clone: At one end, the junction sequence differs from germline, possibly due to a read error. The chain is built from TRBV6-5 and TRBJ2-7; D may be TRBD2 (7 bases). Germline CDR1 and CDR2: MNHEY and SVGAGI. The CDR3 extends over 11 amino acids. The CDR3 sequence is CASVRGKGGDF. CDR3 nucleotide sequence: TGTGCCAGCGTCCGAGGCAAGGGGGGGGACTTC.

The chain links TRBV6-6 to TRBJ2-7; 10 bases fit TRBD1. Germline lookup yields CDR1 MNHNY and CDR2 SVGAGI (reference sequence). The CDR3 is made up of 17 amino acids. J gave up 4 bases and V 6 bases, and 15 bases lay outside the gene matches. The CDR3 DNA is TGTGCCAGCAGCCGATCCCCCCCGACAGGGGGCCTTTACGAGCAGTACTTC. It is translated as CASSRSPPTGGLYEQYF.

The V call is TRBV18, the J call TRBJ1-6, with D perhaps TRBD1 (6 bases). The CDR3 is made up of 16 amino acids. The V gene lost 0 bases and the J gene lost 8 bases, with 14 bases spanning the gap. Germline V CDR1 and CDR2: KGHSH, LQKENI. The CDR3 DNA follows: TGTGCCAGCTCACCACCCGCACAGGGTATTGATTCACCCCTCCACTTT. Translation: CASSPPAQGIDSPLHF. Full variable domain (rest looked up from reference TRBV18 and TRBJ1-6): NAGVMQNPRHLVRRRGQEARLRCSPMKGHSHVYWYRQLPEEGLKFMVYLQKENIIDESGMPKERFSAEFPKEGPSILRIQQVVRGDSAAYFCASSPPAQGIDSPLHFGNGTRLTVT.

The chain is built from TRBV24-1 and TRBJ2-7; the match to TRBD2 covers 7 bases. Germline loops: CDR1 KGHDR, CDR2 SFDVKD. The CDR3 is made up of 13 amino acids. The trim removed 6 bases at V and 5 bases at J, leaving 6 bases unmatched. The CDR3 coding sequence is TGTGCCACCAGTTCGGGACTAAACGACGAGCAGTACTTC. Its protein is CATSSGLNDEQYF.

This rearrangement joins TRBV28 to TRBJ2-3, with no clear D. The V gene's germline CDR1 is MDHEN and CDR2 SYDVKM. V lost 6 bases and J lost 4, with 17 bases in between. CDR3 length: 15 residues. This CDR3 is CASSQAFTFADTQYF. The CDR3 nucleotides read TGTGCCAGCAGCCAGGCCTTCACGTTCGCAGATACGCAGTATTTT.

J is TRBJ1-4 and V is TRBV6-5; D not certain. Trimming pared 11 bases from V and 8 bases from J, leaving 15 bases between. CDR3 size: 12 residues. Looked up from germline, CDR1 is MNHEY and CDR2 is SVGAGI. For the CDR3, the DNA is TGTGCCGCGGGATTAGCGGGAGAAAAACTGTTTTTT. Translated: CAAGLAGEKLFF.

V gene TRBV14 combines with J gene TRBJ2-1, with TRBD2 identical over 11 bases. There are 14 residues in the CDR3. The V segment lost 4 bases and the J segment 8 bases; nucleotides outside the gene matches: 4. Germline values: CDR1 SGHDN, CDR2 FVKESK. In nucleotides, the CDR3 is TGTGCCAGCAGCCCGAGACTAGCGGGATATGAGCAGTTCTTC. As protein: CASSPRLAGYEQFF.

V and J are TRBV6-5 and TRBJ2-2, with 12 bases that match TRBD1. The CDR3 is 15 residues long. Germline loops: CDR1 MNHEY, CDR2 SVGAGI. V gave up 10 bases and J gave up 7 bases; unmatched junction bases: 10. The CDR3 DNA follows: TGTGCCATCCGGGGACAGGGGGCTAGTTTCGGGGAGCTGTTTTTT. Amino acid sequence: CAIRGQGASFGELFF.

The chain is built from TRBV18 and TRBJ2-1; D is perhaps TRBD1 (5 bases). Trimming pared 3 bases from V and 10 bases from J, leaving 19 bases between. CDR1 and CDR2 (germline): KGHSH, LQKENI. This CDR3 has 15 amino acids. CDR3 amino acids: CASSPDGAAIVEQFF. The CDR3 nucleotides are TGTGCCAGCTCACCGGATGGGGCCGCGATCGTGGAGCAGTTCTTC. The entire variable domain, with the rest obtained from reference TRBV18 and TRBJ2-1, is as follows: NAGVMQNPRHLVRRRGQEARLRCSPMKGHSHVYWYRQLPEEGLKFMVYLQKENIIDESGMPKERFSAEFPKEGPSILRIQQVVRGDSAAYFCASSPDGAAIVEQFFGPGTRLTVL.

This rearrangement joins TRBV5-4 to TRBJ1-2, with 7 bases aligning to TRBD1. V lost 0 bases, J lost 8 bases, and 7 bases stayed unmatched. This CDR3 region has 14 residues. Germline CDR1 reads SGHNT; CDR2 reads YYREEE (reference sequence). The CDR3 region is CASSLEQGPWGYTF. Written as DNA, the CDR3 is TGTGCCAGCAGCTTGGAACAGGGGCCTTGGGGCTACACCTTC. The whole variable domain, remainder taken from reference TRBV5-4 and TRBJ1-2, is ETGVTQSPTHLIKTRGQQVTLRCSSQSGHNTVSWYQQALGQGPQFIFQYYREEENGRGNFPPRFSGLQFPNYSSELNVNALELDDSALYLCASSLEQGPWGYTFGSGTRLTVV.

This clone was counted only a few times. The chain has TRBV6-5 and TRBJ2-3, with 9 bases that match TRBD2. The junction had 7 bases not matched to a gene; V was cut back by 7 bases and J by 2 bases. The CDR3 covers 15 residues. In germline, CDR1 is MNHEY, CDR2 SVGAGI. As DNA, the CDR3 is TGTGCCAGCATTACGCTAGCGGGGTCCACAGATACGCAGTATTTT. Its translation: CASITLAGSTDTQYF.

The rearrangement joins TRBV19 to TRBJ2-7; the match to TRBD2 covers 14 bases. CDR1 LNHDA and CDR2 SQIVND come from the germline V gene (reference sequence). V was pared by 9 bases and J by 4 bases, with 2 bases of the junction left unmatched. The CDR3 loop spans 13 amino acids. CDR3 in DNA: TGTGCCAGCGGGACTAGCGGGGGATACGAGCAGTACTTC. Translation: CASGTSGGYEQYF.

The gene calls are TRBV7-3 and TRBJ2-2, with 11 bases fitting TRBD2. The germline V gene encodes CDR1 SGHTA and CDR2 FQGTGA. With 5 bases clipped from V and 0 bases from J, the junction kept 11 bases outside the gene matches. The CDR3 totals 19 residues. The CDR3, as DNA: TGTGCCAGCAGCCCCTATGGACTAGCGGGCAGGACGAACACCGGGGAGCTGTTTTTT. Amino acid sequence: CASSPYGLAGRTNTGELFF.

The chain employs TRBV4-2 and TRBJ2-2; D possibly uses TRBD1 or TRBD2 (5 bases each). Deletions cut 6 bases from V and 6 bases from J, with 5 bases between. The CDR3 extends over 11 amino acids. Germline lookup yields CDR1 LGHNA and CDR2 YNFKEQ. The CDR3: CASRGAGELFF. CDR3 DNA sequence: TGTGCCAGCAGGGGGGCCGGGGAGCTGTTTTTT.

This clone appeared a single time. This sequence joins TRBV19 and TRBJ2-3; TRBD1 matches 7 bases. Germline V gene data show CDR1 as LNHDA and CDR2 as SQIVND (reference sequence). CDR3 size: 18 residues. J lost 1 base, V lost 5 bases, and 15 bases had no gene match. The CDR3 loop reads CASSLYRPLRGRTDTQYF. For the CDR3, the DNA is TGTGCCAGTAGTCTTTATAGACCTTTAAGGGGGCGCACAGATACGCAGTATTTT.

The genes are TRBV10-3 and TRBJ2-7; weak D call: TRBD1 (6 bases). Germline CDR1 ENHRY, CDR2 SYGVKD. The CDR3 extends over 13 amino acids. Trimming shortened V by 5 bases and J by 0 bases, and 8 bases separated the two germline ends. CDR3 nucleotide sequence: TGTGCCATCAGTCGACAGGCCTCCTACGAGCAGTACTTC. Protein: CAISRQASYEQYF.